This T cell receptor beta chain was observed in a study of blood T cell repertoires in COVID-19. Per the original data handling: Cell counts per sample came from amplifying reference gene primers. The method was immunoSEQ multiplex PCR; TCRdb's version includes in-frame clones alone and lacks a portion of them. That table furnishes V, J and clone size, whereas the DNA furnished D and trimming. The sample lists about 120,000 clones, around four fifths occurring once. This clone was observed a single time. This CDR3 has 13 residues. Trimming left V 8 bases short and J 3 bases short, with 12 bases between.

The sequencing sample was made of peripheral blood. The clonotype was recovered from a woman aged 40 to 50 with acute or convalescent COVID-19. The chain is built from TRBV23-1 and TRBJ2-3, with TRBD1 as a possible D gene (5 bases). TRBV23-1 qualifies as an ORF whose function is uncertain. As DNA, the CDR3 is TGCGCCAGCCCGTGGCAGGGAACAGATACGCAGTATTTT. Protein product: CASPWQGTDTQYF.